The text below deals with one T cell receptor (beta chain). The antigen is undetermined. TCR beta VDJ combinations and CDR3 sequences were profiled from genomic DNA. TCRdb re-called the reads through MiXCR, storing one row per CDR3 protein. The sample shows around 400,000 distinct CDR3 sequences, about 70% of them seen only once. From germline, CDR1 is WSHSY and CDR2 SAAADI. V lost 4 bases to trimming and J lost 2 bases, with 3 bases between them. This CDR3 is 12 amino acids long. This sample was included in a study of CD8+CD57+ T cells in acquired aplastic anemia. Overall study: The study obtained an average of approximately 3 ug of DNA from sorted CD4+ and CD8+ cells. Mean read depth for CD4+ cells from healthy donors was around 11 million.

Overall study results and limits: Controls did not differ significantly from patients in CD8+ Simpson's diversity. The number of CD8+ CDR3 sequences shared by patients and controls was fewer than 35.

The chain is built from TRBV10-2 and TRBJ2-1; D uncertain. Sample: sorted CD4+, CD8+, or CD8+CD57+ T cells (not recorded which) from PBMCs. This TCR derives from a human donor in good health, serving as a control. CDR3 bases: TGCGCCAGCAGTGGTACCTACAATGAGCAGTTCTTC. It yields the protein CASSGTYNEQFF.